The source of this T cell receptor (beta chain) is a study of patients with pleural tuberculosis. This clonotype was observed at least ten times. TCRdb reprocessed the reads via MiXCR and lists one record per CDR3 protein. The table includes roughly 27,000 distinct CDR3 sequences, over 15% detected once. Losses at the gene ends were 5 bases for V and 4 bases for J; bases not matched to a gene: 12. The CDR3 consists of 17 residues. Germline V gives CDR1 SGHDN, CDR2 FVKESK. The V call is TRBV14, the J call TRBJ2-1; TRBD2 matches 9 bases. Sequenced: peripheral blood. The TCR sequence derives from a human donor with pleural tuberculosis. CDR3 DNA sequence: TGTGCCAGCAGCTCGCTGAGATCTAGCGGGACGTACAATGAGCAGTTCTTC. It translates to CASSSLRSSGTYNEQFF.